These 24 T cell receptor beta chains share one sample of origin, sequenced in a study of blood T cell repertoires in COVID-19. TCRdb's copy holds only in-frame clones and misses some; the assay was immunoSEQ multiplex PCR. The data show around 17,000 clones, about 91% seen once. The sample was peripheral blood. Every receptor here comes from a human donor in a cohort sampled during active COVID-19.

The chain has TRBV5-5 and TRBJ1-1; D is uncertain. Trimming stripped 6 bases from V and 4 bases from J, with 13 bases between. Germline-derived CDR1 and CDR2 are SGHKS and YYEKEE (reference sequence). The CDR3 loop spans 13 amino acids. The DNA for the CDR3 is TGTGCCAGCAACGCTCCAGTGGCCACTGAAGCTTTCTTT. Translation gives CASNAPVATEAFF.

This clone came up a few times. Other DNA sequences within the sample encode an identical CDR3. CDR3 nucleotides: TGTGCCAGCAGCCCGGGGACAGGGGGGGGTCAGCCCCAGCATTTT. Amino acids: CASSPGTGGGQPQHF. The chain carries TRBV7-8 and TRBJ1-5; the match to TRBD1 covers 11 bases. The germline gives CDR1 SGHVS, CDR2 FQNEAQ. CDR3 length: 15 amino acids. Trimming removed 5 bases from V and 6 bases from J; junction bases left unmatched: 6.

The chain uses TRBV5-4 and TRBJ1-1; 9 bases are shared with TRBD1. Germline CDR1 and CDR2: SGHNT and YYREEE (reference sequence). J was trimmed by 2 bases and V by 4 bases; bases with no gene match: 6. CDR3 size: 15 residues. The CDR3 spells CASSPTGGFNTEAFF. The DNA of the CDR3 is TGTGCCAGCAGCCCGACAGGGGGGTTTAACACTGAAGCTTTCTTT.

The chain recombines TRBV18 with TRBJ2-5, with D possibly TRBD2 on 5 matching bases. Germline CDR1 is KGHSH and CDR2 is LQKENI. Trimming removed 2 bases at V and 4 bases at J, with 11 bases between. The CDR3 runs to 14 residues. The CDR3 loop is CASSPEGRGETQYF. The CDR3 DNA is TGTGCCAGCTCACCAGAGGGCCGAGGAGAGACCCAGTACTTC.

This clone was recorded only once. The rearrangement joins TRBV12-3 or TRBV12-4 to TRBJ1-1; D is ambiguous. The CDR3 is made up of 13 amino acids. The V end lost 5 bases, the J end lost 5 bases, and 12 bases lay between the germline ends. The DNA of the CDR3 is TGTGCCAGCAGTACTATCGAGAGTACTGAAGCTTTCTTT. Amino acids: CASSTIESTEAFF.

The rearrangement links TRBV28 to TRBJ2-5; tentative D call: TRBD2 (5 bases). The CDR3 contains 14 residues. V shed 4 bases and J shed 1 base, with 10 bases lying between them. Germline assignment: CDR1 MDHEN and CDR2 SYDVKM. Here the CDR3 reads CASSSPGSQETQYF. The CDR3 DNA is TGTGCCAGCAGTTCCCCGGGGAGCCAAGAGACCCAGTACTTC.

The chain combines TRBV7-9 with TRBJ1-1; D unresolved. Trimming took 2 bases from V and 2 from J, leaving 6 bases between them. Germline CDR1 is SEHNR and CDR2 is FQNEAQ (reference sequence). The CDR3 is 13 residues long. In DNA, the CDR3 is TGTGCCAGCAGCTTATCGAGTAACACTGAAGCTTTCTTT. Its translation is CASSLSSNTEAFF.

The J gene is TRBJ1-1, the V gene TRBV30; D may be TRBD1 (5 bases). V shed 0 bases and J shed 7 bases, with 12 bases lying between them. CDR1 and CDR2 from the germline V gene are GTSNPN and SVGIG (reference sequence). This CDR3 has 13 amino acids. CDR3 DNA sequence: TGTGCCTGGAGTGTACGGGGGATGTATGAAGCTTTCTTT. Its translation is CAWSVRGMYEAFF.

The J gene is TRBJ1-5, the V gene TRBV12-3 or TRBV12-4; 7 bases match TRBD1. V trimming: 6 bases; J trimming: 6 bases; junction bases outside the gene matches: 5. This CDR3 has 13 residues. The CDR3 nucleotides are TGTGCCAGCAGAGACAGGGTTCGTCAGCCCCAGCATTTT. Its protein product is CASRDRVRQPQHF.

CDR3 sequence (DNA): TGTGCCAGCAGCAAAGACGGGGGTCAGTACTTC. Residues: CASSKDGGQYF. The chain couples TRBV21-1 to TRBJ2-7; the table's D call TRBD2 went unverified against the DNA. TRBV21-1 is termed a pseudogene. This CDR3 region has 11 residues.

Regarding this clone: At one boundary the junction diverges from the germline segment, which might be a read error. The rearrangement uses TRBV29-1 and TRBJ1-5; the D is unclear. The CDR3 is 14 residues long. From germline, CDR1 is SQVTM and CDR2 ANQGSEA. CDR3 DNA: TGCAGCATTTCGACCGGGTCCCTCAATCGGCCCCAGCATTTT. Amino acids: CSISTGSLNRPQHF.

The chain carries TRBV2 and TRBJ1-5, with 7 bases lining up with TRBD1. This CDR3 has 13 amino acids. The germline CDR1 and CDR2 sequences are SNHLY and FYNNEI. With V trimmed by 5 bases and J by 5 bases, 3 bases remained unmatched. Written as DNA, the CDR3 is TGTGCCAGCAGTTGGGACAGATATCAGCCCCAGCATTTT. Its translation is CASSWDRYQPQHF.

The chain carries TRBV5-1 and TRBJ1-4, with a possible D match to TRBD1 (5 bases). From germline, CDR1 is SGHRS and CDR2 YFSETQ. V lost 5 bases to trimming and J lost 0 bases, with 11 bases between them. CDR3 length: 15 residues. The CDR3 coding sequence is TGCGCCAGCAGGGGGGGGACCGCAACTAATGAAAAACTGTTTTTT. This gives the protein CASRGGTATNEKLFF.

The chain combines TRBV5-4 with TRBJ2-5; 10 nucleotides line up with TRBD1. CDR3 length: 16 amino acids. With 0 bases clipped from V and 5 bases from J, the junction kept 7 bases outside the gene matches. The V gene's germline CDR1 is SGHNT and CDR2 YYREEE (reference sequence). CDR3 protein: CASSLVSTGGGETQYF. The CDR3 DNA reads TGTGCCAGCAGCTTGGTTTCGACAGGGGGCGGTGAGACCCAGTACTTC. Full variable domain (rest looked up from reference TRBV5-4 and TRBJ2-5): ETGVTQSPTHLIKTRGQQVTLRCSSQSGHNTVSWYQQALGQGPQFIFQYYREEENGRGNFPPRFSGLQFPNYSSELNVNALELDDSALYLCASSLVSTGGGETQYFGPGTRLLVL.

V gene TRBV4-1 combines with J gene TRBJ1-1; 7 bases are a match to TRBD1. This CDR3 is built from 15 residues. V was pared by 4 bases and J by 4 bases, with 9 bases of the junction left unmatched. Germline assignment: CDR1 MGHRA and CDR2 YSYEKL. The CDR3 nucleotides read TGCGCCAGCAGCCTCCTCGGAGGGGGCGGCACTGAAGCTTTCTTT. Encoded protein: CASSLLGGGGTEAFF.

The chain joins TRBV20-1 to TRBJ2-7, with a possible D match to TRBD2 (6 bases). From germline, CDR1 is DFQATT and CDR2 SNEGSKA (reference sequence). The CDR3 consists of 11 residues. The V end was cut by 5 bases, the J end by 6 bases, with 11 bases between. CDR3 nucleotides: TGCAGTGCTGGCGGGACTCCCGAGCAGTACTTC. Translated: CSAGGTPEQYF.

This clone was detected once. V is TRBV5-6 and J is TRBJ2-1, with TRBD2 matching over 8 bases. Germline V gene sequence: CDR1 SGHDT, CDR2 YYEEEE. V lost 4 bases to trimming and J lost 3 bases; unmatched junction nucleotides: 12. The CDR3 is 17 residues long. CDR3 DNA: TGTGCCAGCAGCCAACCAGCCGCGGGGGGTTTCTACAATGAGCAGTTCTTC. It translates to CASSQPAAGGFYNEQFF.

CDR3 coding DNA: TGCGCCAGCACCGAGACAGGGTTGGGCTACACCTTC. Amino acids: CASTETGLGYTF. V usage is TRBV4-1 and J usage is TRBJ1-2; 7 bases line up with TRBD1. With 7 bases clipped from V and 8 bases from J, the junction kept 7 bases outside the gene matches. The CDR3 extends over 12 amino acids. CDR1 is MGHRA and CDR2 is YSYEKL in the germline V gene.

The chain employs TRBV4-1 and TRBJ1-1; D is perhaps TRBD1 (6 bases). The V end lost 5 bases, the J end lost 4 bases, and 17 bases lay between the germline ends. Germline V gives CDR1 MGHRA, CDR2 YSYEKL. The CDR3 is 15 amino acids. The CDR3 spells CASSFRGQIGTEAFF. CDR3 sequence (DNA): TGCGCCAGCAGCTTCCGAGGACAGATTGGCACTGAAGCTTTCTTT.

The chain combines TRBV28 with TRBJ2-5, with 12 nucleotides matching TRBD2. The CDR3 loop spans 18 amino acids. Germline lookup yields CDR1 MDHEN and CDR2 SYDVKM. V lost 5 bases, J lost 4 bases, and 14 bases stayed unmatched. In DNA, the CDR3 is TGTGCCAGCAGTCAACGACTCCGACTAGCGGGGGCCCGAGAGACCCAGTACTTC. Its protein product is CASSQRLRLAGARETQYF.

J is TRBJ2-5 and V is TRBV7-2; possibly TRBD2 for D (7 bases). Germline loops: CDR1 SGHTA, CDR2 FQGNSA. V lost 5 bases and J 5 bases, leaving 30 bases between the germline ends. CDR3 length equals 19 residues. The CDR3 DNA reads TGTGCCAGCAGCATCCTAGGGCCCTCTTGGGGGGGGGCCGGGGAGACCCAGTACTTC. Its protein product is CASSILGPSWGGAGETQYF. Combining the CDR3 with reference TRBV7-2 and TRBJ2-5 gives the whole variable domain GAGVSQSPSNKVTEKGKDVELRCDPISGHTALYWYRQSLGQGLEFLIYFQGNSAPDKSGLPSDRFSAERTGGSVSTLTIQRTQQEDSAVYLCASSILGPSWGGAGETQYFGPGTRLLVL.

The V and J genes are TRBV10-3 and TRBJ1-6, with 8 nucleotides matching TRBD1. Looked up from germline, CDR1 is ENHRY and CDR2 is SYGVKD. J lost 8 bases, V lost 3 bases, and 6 bases had no gene match. The CDR3 extends over 15 amino acids. CDR3 sequence reads: CAISESGQADSPLHF. Written as DNA, the CDR3 is TGTGCCATCAGTGAATCGGGACAGGCCGATTCACCCCTCCACTTT.

This sequence joins TRBV30 and TRBJ1-5; unclear D gene. Per germline, CDR1 GTSNPN and CDR2 SVGIG (reference sequence). V lost 0 bases, J lost 4 bases, and 10 bases lay in between. This CDR3 is 14 amino acids long. The CDR3, as DNA: TGTGCCTGGAGTGTGCAGCTGACTAATCAGCCCCAGCATTTT. Its translation: CAWSVQLTNQPQHF.

V and J are TRBV9 and TRBJ1-2, with D unresolved. V shed 4 bases and J shed 0 bases, with 19 bases lying between them. The CDR3 runs to 17 residues. Germline V CDR1 and CDR2: SGDLS, YYNGEE. This CDR3 is CASSPRSVQQSNYGYTF. In DNA form, the CDR3 reads TGTGCCAGCAGCCCCCGTTCGGTACAGCAATCTAACTATGGCTACACCTTC. Filled out from reference TRBV9 and TRBJ1-2, the complete variable domain reads DSGVTQTPKHLITATGQRVTLRCSPRSGDLSVYWYQQSLDQGLQFLIQYYNGEERAKGNILERFSAQQFPDLHSELNLSSLELGDSALYFCASSPRSVQQSNYGYTFGSGTRLTVV.